The rows below give T cell receptor beta chains drawn from one sample of a study of cytomegalovirus exposure and HLA in healthy donors. The assay was immunoSEQ multiplex PCR, and TCRdb's table has in-frame clones only and misses some. The sample lists 120,000 or so clones, approximately 79% occurring once. Sample: PBMCs. These receptors all stem from a young man in good health and CMV-seronegative. The CDR3 runs from the conserved cysteine through the conserved F or W. A D gene is named only where the DNA matches it firmly. Some rows mark clone size as missing; the rest say once, few, many or name a class of expanded clone.

>TRBJ2-7|NA|TRBD1|TRBV7-2
TGTGCCAGCAGGCGAAGGACAGGGGAAGGTTCCTACGAGCAGTACTTC
CASRRRTGEGSYEQYF
>TRBJ1-6|once|NA|TRBV15
TGTGCCACCAGCAGAGAGCCAGATTATAATTCACCCCTCCACTTT
CATSREPDYNSPLHF
>TRBJ2-7|once|NA|TRBV18
TGTGCCAGCTCACCATCGTCGAAGAGCTCCTACGAGCAGTACTTC
CASSPSSKSSYEQYF
>TRBJ2-2|once|TRBD1|TRBV2
TGTGCCAGCAGGGGACAGAGCTCTAACACCGGGGAGCTGTTTTTT
CASRGQSSNTGELFF
>TRBJ1-4|NA|NA|TRBV6-4
TGTGCCAGCAGTGAAACGGGGGTCGGTGAAAAACTGTTTTTT
CASSETGVGEKLFF
>TRBJ2-7|once|TRBD1|TRBV5-5
TGTGCCAGCAGCTTGGGAGATAGCAGGGGGCGAATCGGGCAGTACTTC
CASSLGDSRGRIGQYF
>TRBJ2-7|once|NA|TRBV27
TGTGCCAGCAGTCTCTCCCTACGTAGTGGGGCGCGGGAGCAGTACTTC
CASSLSLRSGAREQYF
>TRBJ2-7|NA|TRBD1|TRBV6-1
TGTGCCAACCGGGAGACAGGGGGCTACGAGCAGTACTTC
CANRETGGYEQYF
>TRBJ2-7|few|NA|TRBV29-1
TGCAGCGCTGGACCGGGGATCTACGAGCAGTACTTC
CSAGPGIYEQYF
>TRBJ2-1|NA|NA|TRBV5-1
TGCGCCAGCAGCTTGTCAGGGGTCCAATACAATGAGCAGTTCTTC
CASSLSGVQYNEQFF
>TRBJ2-2|NA|TRBD2|TRBV18
TGTGCCAGCTCACTTCAGGGACTACACGCGAACACCGGGGAGCTGTTTTTT
CASSLQGLHANTGELFF
>TRBJ2-4|few|NA|TRBV25-1
TGTGCCAGCAGTAGTGAGGGCGGCAAAAACAGTCAGTACTTC
CASSSEGGKNSQYF
>TRBJ1-1|few|TRBD1|TRBV19
TGTGCCAGTAGTATCCGGACAGGGGGACACACTGAAGCTTTCTTT
CASSIRTGGHTEAFF
>TRBJ2-2|NA|NA|TRBV7-2
TGTGCCAGCACCCGTCCCGGGGAGCTGTTTTTT
CASTRPGELFF
>TRBJ1-4|NA|TRBD1|TRBV28
TGTGCCACCCGGGGACAGCTTAATGAAAAACTGTTTTTT
CATRGQLNEKLFF
>TRBJ2-2|NA|NA|TRBV9
TGTGCCAGCAGCGTAGCCCGGACACAGGGGAACACCGGGGAGCTGTTTTTT
CASSVARTQGNTGELFF
>TRBJ2-7|NA|TRBD1|TRBV7-9
TGTGCCAGCAGCTTAAGACAGGGCCTGGGCGAGCAGTACTTC
CASSLRQGLGEQYF
>TRBJ2-1|NA|NA|TRBV5-6
TGTGCCAGCACCCGGTCGGCGGGGCTATACAATGAGCAGTTCTTC
CASTRSAGLYNEQFF